The TCR beta chain described here comes from a study of blood T cell repertoires in COVID-19. Study background: T cells, B-cell-depleted T cells, or PBMCs supplied cDNA or gDNA.

Source study methods: Counts of nucleated cells, estimated from reference gene primer amplification, were obtained. Sequencing was performed with immunoSEQ multiplex PCR; in TCRdb, only in-frame clones are kept and a portion is missing. Clonal size and the V and J genes are those of that table, whereas D and trimming came from the DNA. Altogether approximately 150,000 clones are present, 80% to 90% being singletons, with the ten largest covering less than 3.5%. CDR1 is KGHDR and CDR2 is SFDVKD in the germline V gene. There are 13 residues in the CDR3. The J segment lost 8 bases and the V segment lost 2 bases, leaving 4 bases of the junction unmatched.

The sample was peripheral blood. This chain uses TRBV24-1 with TRBJ1-2, with TRBD1 identical over 7 bases. The source of this sequence is a human donor with acute or convalescent COVID-19. The donor label of this sample is uncertain. CDR3 region: CATSDSTGVGYTF. The CDR3 nucleotides are TGTGCCACCAGTGATTCAACAGGGGTAGGCTACACCTTC.